The T cell receptor beta chain under discussion was sequenced for a study of PD-L1 blockade in urothelial cancer listed by TCRdb under 2017. In the study overall: All patients started therapy at some point between 2014 and 2016 and received atezolizumab 1,200 mg intravenously every 3 weeks. The study, an exploratory multi-omic analysis, examined somatic, immune and clinical correlates of response to PD-L1 blockade with atezolizumab in urothelial cancer. Around 30 patients had pretreatment blood TCR-seq, around 25 had at least one posttreatment blood collection, and around 25 had tumor TCR-seq. Blood samples were analyzed 3 weeks after the start of treatment (second dose) and 6 weeks after the start of treatment. About nine tenths of the roughly 30 patients were males with bladder-origin urothelial cancer, and about 60% of the roughly 30 reported a prior smoking history. Pretreatment tumor samples, along with matched peripheral blood serially collected before and after atezolizumab treatment, were subjected to TCR sequencing. Whole exome sequencing and RNA sequencing of pretreatment tumors were performed alongside TCR sequencing in the same patients. Blood samples yielded a median of 141,255 T cells and more than 80,000 unique TCRs, with median clonality about 0.08. Durable clinical benefit was achieved by nine patients and was not achieved by 20 patients. An ECOG performance status of 0 or 1 was recorded for the patients, and 0 to 3 prior chemotherapy regimens had been received by the patients. Progression-free survival longer than 6 months counted as durable clinical benefit, and TCR features were additionally tested against both progression-free and overall survival. Beyond this particular receptor, the publication reports: Greater expansion of tumor-associated TCR clones in peripheral blood 3 weeks after the start of treatment was observed in patients with durable benefit (n of about 20, p = 0.022). Because the sample size was small (n ≈ 31) and many exploratory analyses were performed, the results are intended to be hypothesis-generating. A pretreatment peripheral blood TCR clonality below the median was linked to improved progression-free and overall survival.

Synthetic TCR analog templates were spiked into each PCR to estimate absolute template abundance from read counts. The immunoSEQ assay was used to amplify TCRbeta CDR3 regions from genomic DNA with bias-controlled V and J gene primers. Sequencing of rearranged TCRbeta segments was done at approximately 20X coverage. As for the authors' bioinformatics: Clustering was used to correct sequencing errors, and CDR3s were annotated against IMGT so that V, D and J genes could be assigned. Downstream analyses used only productive TCRbeta rearrangements and left out out-of-frame or stop-codon sequences. Clonality was calculated as one minus the Shannon entropy normalized by the log of the number of unique productive sequences. Fisher's exact test with Benjamini-Hochberg correction, using a cutoff of adjusted p below 0.01, was how clones that differed between time points or between blood and tumor were identified. Sourced from immuneACCESS, this table was stored by TCRdb with only in-frame sequences that have V and J called. A share of the clones is absent; for the studies checked, an unresolved V gene accounts for under half, and the remainder has no known explanation. V and J calls plus clone size are reproduced from that table; the DNA served to infer D and trimming. The sample table records tens of thousands of clones; 75% to 85% of these occur just once. More than 1.5% of the sample belongs to the ten largest clones.

Concerning this clone: This receptor's antigen is unknown. No base quality values were provided; no much bigger clone lies one nucleotide off.

Sample time point, as interpreted from the label and publication: pretreatment peripheral blood. A cohort of about 30 patients with locally advanced or metastatic urothelial carcinoma, treated at Memorial Sloan Kettering on a trial protocol, was included. Peripheral blood mononuclear cells were collected pretreatment and during treatment, with between 1 and 8 total time points per patient. The Qiagen DNeasy Blood extraction kit was used to purify genomic DNA from total PBMCs and from tumor samples. PBMCs were collected pretreatment and during treatment and were isolated and stored as previously described. V is pared back by 5 bases and J by 1 base, with 9 bases lying between the germline termini. The germline V gene encodes CDR1 MNHEY and CDR2 SVGAGI. From the cysteine through the phenylalanine, the CDR3 covers 14 amino acids. The CDR3 DNA has 42 bases and is translated from base 1.

The clonotype was recovered from a man between 65 and 79 years old with urothelial cancer. Recombination linked TRBV6-5 to TRBJ1-5; TRBD1 is a possible D gene, resting on 6 matching bases. Specimen: PBMCs, collected around atezolizumab (anti-PD-L1) treatment. The sequenced DNA: TGTGCCAGCAGTCCAGGGGAGAGCAATCAGCCCCAGCATTTT. It encodes CASSPGESNQPQHF.